This T cell receptor (beta chain) was documented in a study of TIL therapy for anti-PD-1-resistant metastatic lung cancer. Time point specified: pre-treatment sample, taken before nivolumab and TIL therapy. Sequencing used immunoSEQ v3. Sequencing used immunoSEQ multiplex PCR; TCRdb keeps in-frame clones, though not all of them. The repertoire holds some 52,000 clones, around 80% seen once, with 4.5% to 5.5% in the top ten. V was pared by 8 bases and J by 3 bases, with 6 bases of the junction left unmatched. Germline V CDR1 and CDR2: MDHEN, SYDVKM. The CDR3 runs 15 residues. The sample holds one count of this clone.

V gene TRBV28 combines with J gene TRBJ2-3, with 12 positions matching TRBD2. The sequence derives from a woman between 30 and 80 years old with non-small cell lung cancer. The sequencing used blood, collected at baseline. The CDR3 DNA follows: TGTGCCAGCTCCTGGACTAGCGGGATAACAGATACGCAGTATTTT. Translation gives CASSWTSGITDTQYF.